This TCR beta chain was recovered during a study of shared clonotypes between healthy human individuals. Study-level findings and limits: The researchers took only blood, and tissue repertoires probably look different.

Regarding this clone: Its antigen is unidentified.

Trimming took off 2 bases at V and 0 bases at J, with 11 bases between the two ends. This CDR3 contains 15 residues. CDR1 is MNHNS, CDR2 SASEGT, per germline. The protocol was immunoSEQ multiplex PCR, while the TCRdb copy is restricted to in-frame clones and leaves out a portion. The profile shows hundreds of thousands of clones, 60% to 80% of them singletons. Sequenced material: memory CD4+ T cells sorted from blood. Subset: CD45RA-negative fraction. This TCR was sampled from a woman aged 30 to 39 in good health. The J gene is TRBJ2-7, the V gene TRBV6-1; no reliable D call. CDR3 residues: CASSEQEVTSYEQYF. The CDR3 nucleotides are TGTGCCAGCAGTGAACAAGAGGTAACCTCCTACGAGCAGTACTTC.